This T cell receptor beta chain stems from a study of cytomegalovirus exposure and HLA in healthy donors. General study points: Later analysis associated a missense DCLRE1C variant with TCR beta V- and J-gene trimming.

Points on this clone: Its antigen is not identified.

Researchers ran the PCR with 60 Vbeta and 13 Jbeta primers. TCRdb keeps only in-frame clones here, not all; method: immunoSEQ multiplex PCR. The sample lists approximately 150,000 clones, roughly 78% occurring once. This receptor was taken from a woman between 50 and 59 years old in good health and CMV-seropositive. Sequencing input: PBMCs.

This CDR3 is CASSAVDGYTF. The CDR3 DNA sequence: TGTGCCAGCAGCGCGGTGGATGGCTACACCTTC. V usage is TRBV9 and J usage is TRBJ1-2; D gene ambiguous. This CDR3 region has 11 residues. V lost 3 bases and J lost 6, with 6 bases in between. Germline V gene lookup returns CDR1 SGDLS and CDR2 YYNGEE.